This T cell receptor (beta chain) was obtained from a study of blood T cells in healthy people across ages. Germline CDR1 LGHDT, CDR2 YNNKEL (reference sequence). Trimming cost V 3 bases and J 5 bases; bases outside gene matches: 10. CDR3 length: 17 amino acids. Staff drew approximately 9.7 milliliters of peripheral blood from each donor. Through a sample-barcoded 5' primer and a J-beta primer mix, a second PCR was run for roughly 7 to 12 cycles. Via MiXCR, TCRdb re-called the 5' RACE reads, giving one row per CDR3 protein. The sample has hundreds of thousands of distinct CDR3 sequences; around 25% are singletons. These same records also appear under a second study, on T cells of mothers and their children.

The J gene is TRBJ2-5, the V gene TRBV3-1; TRBD2 agrees at 12 bases. This sequence was found in a boy between 10 and 17 years old in good health. Source material: blood. The CDR3 region has the DNA TGTGCCAGCAGCCAGGCCTATCTAGCGGGGGGGCCGGAGACCCAGTACTTC. Its translation: CASSQAYLAGGPETQYF.